The present T cell receptor (beta chain) was sequenced within a study of T-cell memory formation after mild COVID-19. Study-level information: There were largely donor-specific TCR clusters. Notes on the study in general: Day 15 to 85 contracting clones showed balanced CD4/CD8; later expanders leaned CD4+.

This clonotype appeared a few times. The antigen is undetermined. From the 5' RACE reads, TCRdb called clonotypes with MiXCR, one entry per CDR3 protein. The sample holds a few hundred thousand distinct CDR3 sequences, around 21% seen once. V lost 6 bases and J lost 10; bases outside the gene matches: 8. This CDR3 has 12 amino acids. Germline loops: CDR1 DFQATT, CDR2 SNEGSKA (reference sequence). The V call is TRBV20-1, the J call TRBJ2-1; TRBD1 aligns across 8 bases. The receptor was isolated from an adult woman who had mild COVID-19 (a few samples of this study predate the infection). Cell type and time point are not known. Source material: PBMCs or a T cell subset sorted from them (not recorded which). CDR3: CSAPRTGYEQFF. CDR3 coding DNA: TGCAGTGCACCCAGGACAGGGTACGAGCAGTTCTTC.